The T cell receptor (beta chain) described here comes from a study of beta chain features in type 1 diabetes. Via the markers CD45RO/CCR7/CD25/CD127/CD95/CD27, stem cell-like memory, regulatory, central memory and naive CD4+ cells were sorted. V shed 5 bases and J 0 bases; nucleotides not matched to a gene: 10. This CDR3 contains 16 residues. Per the germline V gene, CDR1 is SGHRS and CDR2 is YFSETQ. This clone was found a few times. Its antigen remains unknown. Sequencing targeted expressed TCRB transcripts, as all isolated RNA had been reverse transcribed. Samples of naive, central memory and regulatory T cells yielded a mean of around 3.5 million reads. TCRdb keeps only in-frame clones here, not all; method: immunoSEQ multiplex PCR. The data contain 250,000 to 300,000 clones, 7.5% to 9.5% of them singletons. The study's findings and limits: Relative to healthy donors, patients appeared to have naive, central memory and Treg TCRB repertoires that were more similar.

The chain uses TRBV5-1 and TRBJ1-2; 7 bases map to TRBD1. Sample: central memory CD4+ T cells from blood. The TCR originated in a woman aged 18-29 years in good health. Written as DNA, the CDR3 is TGCGCCAGCAGTCGCCCAGGGGGAGTAGCTAACTATGGCTACACCTTC. Protein: CASSRPGGVANYGYTF.